Listed below are T cell receptor beta chains from one sample, sequenced in a study of shared clonotypes between healthy human individuals. The protocol was immunoSEQ multiplex PCR, while the TCRdb copy is restricted to in-frame clones and leaves out a portion. This table holds 2 million to 2.5 million clones, around 95% found once. Sequencing used naive CD4+ T cells sorted from blood. Receptors originate from a young man in good health. CDR3s include the opening cysteine and the closing phenylalanine or tryptophan. Each record gives: D gene, V gene, J gene, clone size, CDR3 protein, CDR3 DNA. D genes are given only for firm matches. Clone size, where shown, is once, few, many, or a class for clones that have expanded.

D gene: NA
V gene: TRBV5-1
J gene: TRBJ2-2
clone size: NA
CDR3 protein: CASSLARAGSTGELFF
CDR3 DNA: TGCGCCAGCAGCTTGGCCAGGGCAGGTTCCACCGGGGAGCTGTTTTTT

D gene: NA
V gene: TRBV5-5
J gene: TRBJ2-1
clone size: few
CDR3 protein: CASSLFPDSSYNEQFF
CDR3 DNA: TGTGCCAGCAGCTTATTCCCGGATAGCTCCTACAATGAGCAGTTCTTC

D gene: NA
V gene: TRBV2
J gene: TRBJ1-1
clone size: NA
CDR3 protein: CASSRRDGLSAEAFF
CDR3 DNA: TGTGCCAGCAGCCGGAGAGACGGGTTGAGCGCTGAAGCTTTCTTT

D gene: TRBD1
V gene: TRBV4-2
J gene: TRBJ2-7
clone size: NA
CDR3 protein: CASSQGLEGAHYEQYF
CDR3 DNA: TGTGCCAGCAGCCAAGGGTTAGAGGGGGCGCATTACGAGCAGTACTTC

D gene: NA
V gene: TRBV5-1
J gene: TRBJ2-5
clone size: NA
CDR3 protein: CASSSTGTGTQYF
CDR3 DNA: TGCGCCAGCAGCTCGACAGGTACGGGGACCCAGTACTTC

D gene: NA
V gene: TRBV6-5
J gene: TRBJ2-5
clone size: NA
CDR3 protein: CASSSRDFAAKTQYF
CDR3 DNA: TGTGCCAGCAGTTCCCGGGACTTTGCCGCGAAGACCCAGTACTTC

D gene: NA
V gene: TRBV7-2
J gene: TRBJ1-2
clone size: NA
CDR3 protein: CASSLETVNYGYTF
CDR3 DNA: TGTGCCAGCAGCTTAGAAACGGTGAACTATGGCTACACCTTC

D gene: TRBD1
V gene: TRBV19
J gene: TRBJ1-2
clone size: few
CDR3 protein: CASSTQGAQRYGYTF
CDR3 DNA: TGTGCCAGTAGTACCCAGGGGGCGCAGAGGTATGGCTACACCTTC

D gene: NA
V gene: TRBV15
J gene: TRBJ1-4
clone size: NA
CDR3 protein: CATSSTGPTNEKLFF
CDR3 DNA: TGTGCCACCAGCAGCACAGGTCCAACTAATGAAAAACTGTTTTTT

D gene: TRBD1
V gene: TRBV18
J gene: TRBJ2-7
clone size: NA
CDR3 protein: CASSPWGQGTYEQYF
CDR3 DNA: TGTGCCAGCTCACCCTGGGGACAGGGGACCTACGAGCAGTACTTC

D gene: TRBD1
V gene: TRBV11-3
J gene: TRBJ2-2
clone size: NA
CDR3 protein: CASSLGTGGAGELFF
CDR3 DNA: TGTGCCAGCAGCTTGGGGACAGGGGGAGCCGGGGAGCTGTTTTTT

D gene: NA
V gene: TRBV6-6
J gene: TRBJ2-2
clone size: NA
CDR3 protein: CASSPRAQMATGELFF
CDR3 DNA: TGTGCCAGCAGCCCTCGGGCACAGATGGCCACCGGGGAGCTGTTTTTT

D gene: NA
V gene: TRBV5-4
J gene: TRBJ2-3
clone size: NA
CDR3 protein: CASSSPPRSDTQYF
CDR3 DNA: TGTGCCAGCAGCTCCCCCCCCCGGTCAGATACGCAGTATTTT

D gene: NA
V gene: TRBV7-9
J gene: TRBJ1-1
clone size: NA
CDR3 protein: CASSLHQENTEAFF
CDR3 DNA: TGTGCCAGCAGCTTACATCAGGAGAACACTGAAGCTTTCTTT

D gene: NA
V gene: TRBV19
J gene: TRBJ1-1
clone size: NA
CDR3 protein: CASIPSRGNTEAFF
CDR3 DNA: TGTGCCAGTATCCCGAGCAGGGGGAACACTGAAGCTTTCTTT

D gene: NA
V gene: TRBV5-5
J gene: TRBJ2-4
clone size: NA
CDR3 protein: CASSRGTGAKNIQYF
CDR3 DNA: TGTGCCAGCAGTCGGGGGACGGGGGCTAAAAACATTCAGTACTTC

D gene: NA
V gene: TRBV9
J gene: TRBJ2-2
clone size: NA
CDR3 protein: CASSVQGSTGELFF
CDR3 DNA: TGTGCCAGCAGCGTTCAGGGCTCAACCGGGGAGCTGTTTTTT

D gene: TRBD1
V gene: TRBV2
J gene: TRBJ1-2
clone size: NA
CDR3 protein: CASTGTGERWFFGYTF
CDR3 DNA: TGTGCCAGTACCGGGACAGGGGAACGGTGGTTCTTTGGCTACACCTTC

D gene: NA
V gene: TRBV19
J gene: TRBJ1-2
clone size: NA
CDR3 protein: CASSMPGEGRYGYTF
CDR3 DNA: TGTGCCAGTAGTATGCCGGGCGAGGGGCGTTATGGCTACACCTTC

D gene: NA
V gene: TRBV28
J gene: TRBJ2-7
clone size: NA
CDR3 protein: CASSPGQRAWHF
CDR3 DNA: TGTGCCAGCAGTCCTGGACAGAGAGCATGGCACTTC

D gene: NA
V gene: TRBV5-4
J gene: TRBJ1-4
clone size: NA
CDR3 protein: CASSFRSTNEKLFF
CDR3 DNA: TGTGCCAGCAGCTTTCGATCAACTAATGAAAAACTGTTTTTT

D gene: NA
V gene: TRBV10-3
J gene: TRBJ1-6
clone size: NA
CDR3 protein: CAISERDNSPLHF
CDR3 DNA: TGTGCCATCAGTGAAAGGGATAATTCACCCCTCCACTTT

D gene: TRBD2
V gene: TRBV19
J gene: TRBJ2-3
clone size: few
CDR3 protein: CASSQTSGSTDTQYF
CDR3 DNA: TGTGCCAGTAGCCAGACTAGCGGGAGCACAGATACGCAGTATTTT

D gene: NA
V gene: TRBV28
J gene: TRBJ1-5
clone size: NA
CDR3 protein: CASSLTRVGWHF
CDR3 DNA: TGTGCCAGCAGTTTGACAAGGGTCGGATGGCATTTT

D gene: NA
V gene: TRBV30
J gene: TRBJ2-7
clone size: NA
CDR3 protein: CAWSEGQEQYF
CDR3 DNA: TGTGCCTGGAGTGAGGGCCAAGAGCAGTACTTC

D gene: NA
V gene: TRBV7-2
J gene: TRBJ1-4
clone size: NA
CDR3 protein: CASSFPNEKLFF
CDR3 DNA: TGTGCCAGCAGCTTCCCCAATGAAAAACTGTTTTTT

D gene: NA
V gene: TRBV6-6
J gene: TRBJ1-4
clone size: NA
CDR3 protein: CASINVGINEKLFF
CDR3 DNA: TGTGCCAGCATCAACGTCGGGATTAATGAAAAACTGTTTTTT

D gene: NA
V gene: TRBV15
J gene: TRBJ2-4
clone size: NA
CDR3 protein: CATSRDLGQGANIQYF
CDR3 DNA: TGTGCCACCAGCAGAGATTTAGGGCAGGGAGCGAACATTCAGTACTTC

D gene: TRBD2
V gene: TRBV10-3
J gene: TRBJ2-5
clone size: NA
CDR3 protein: CAIRTGTSGPRWQETQYF
CDR3 DNA: TGTGCCATCAGGACCGGGACTAGCGGCCCCAGGTGGCAAGAGACCCAGTACTTC

D gene: NA
V gene: TRBV18
J gene: TRBJ2-7
clone size: NA
CDR3 protein: CASSPGQFYEQYF
CDR3 DNA: TGTGCCAGCTCACCTGGGCAGTTCTACGAGCAGTACTTC

D gene: NA
V gene: TRBV30
J gene: TRBJ1-2
clone size: NA
CDR3 protein: CAWAPGVSRDYYTF
CDR3 DNA: TGTGCCTGGGCCCCGGGGGTTTCAAGGGATTACTACACCTTC

D gene: NA
V gene: TRBV25-1
J gene: TRBJ1-2
clone size: NA
CDR3 protein: CASSDHGYTF
CDR3 DNA: TGTGCCAGCAGTGACCATGGCTACACCTTC

D gene: NA
V gene: TRBV7-2
J gene: TRBJ2-7
clone size: NA
CDR3 protein: CASSRDFYEQYF
CDR3 DNA: TGTGCCAGCAGCCGGGACTTCTACGAGCAGTACTTC

D gene: NA
V gene: TRBV6-4
J gene: TRBJ1-1
clone size: NA
CDR3 protein: CASSEGTAPAFF
CDR3 DNA: TGTGCCAGCAGTGAGGGGACGGCCCCGGCTTTCTTT

D gene: TRBD1
V gene: TRBV27
J gene: TRBJ1-3
clone size: once
CDR3 protein: CASSPGTGGNTIYF
CDR3 DNA: TGTGCCAGCAGTCCGGGGACAGGTGGAAACACCATATATTTT

D gene: NA
V gene: TRBV5-1
J gene: TRBJ2-7
clone size: NA
CDR3 protein: CASRAPGTLSYEQYF
CDR3 DNA: TGCGCCAGCAGAGCCCCCGGGACACTTTCCTACGAGCAGTACTTC

D gene: NA
V gene: TRBV15
J gene: TRBJ1-6
clone size: NA
CDR3 protein: CATSRDWRTAYNSPLHF
CDR3 DNA: TGTGCCACCAGCAGAGATTGGAGGACAGCCTATAATTCACCCCTCCACTTT

D gene: TRBD2
V gene: TRBV7-9
J gene: TRBJ2-3
clone size: NA
CDR3 protein: CASGLLAGAKDTQYF
CDR3 DNA: TGTGCCAGCGGCCTACTAGCGGGGGCGAAGGATACGCAGTATTTT

D gene: NA
V gene: TRBV6-1
J gene: TRBJ2-3
clone size: NA
CDR3 protein: CASSGGGLGDTQYF
CDR3 DNA: TGTGCCAGCAGTGGGGGGGGCTTGGGAGATACGCAGTATTTT

D gene: NA
V gene: TRBV2
J gene: TRBJ1-1
clone size: NA
CDR3 protein: CASTPEAGNTEAFF
CDR3 DNA: TGTGCCAGCACCCCTGAGGCAGGGAACACTGAAGCTTTCTTT

D gene: TRBD1
V gene: TRBV2
J gene: TRBJ2-2
clone size: NA
CDR3 protein: CASKTGTTGELFF
CDR3 DNA: TGTGCCAGCAAGACAGGGACCACCGGGGAGCTGTTTTTT

D gene: NA
V gene: TRBV9
J gene: TRBJ2-1
clone size: NA
CDR3 protein: CASSVVSSPHEQFF
CDR3 DNA: TGTGCCAGCAGCGTAGTGTCCTCCCCCCATGAGCAGTTCTTC

D gene: NA
V gene: TRBV10-3
J gene: TRBJ1-5
clone size: NA
CDR3 protein: CAVGGSGDGNQPQHF
CDR3 DNA: TGTGCCGTTGGGGGTTCGGGGGACGGCAATCAGCCCCAGCATTTT

D gene: NA
V gene: TRBV29-1
J gene: TRBJ1-2
clone size: NA
CDR3 protein: CSVAQGGYGYTF
CDR3 DNA: TGCAGCGTTGCTCAGGGCGGATATGGCTACACCTTC

D gene: NA
V gene: TRBV6-6
J gene: TRBJ2-7
clone size: NA
CDR3 protein: CASRASENYEQYF
CDR3 DNA: TGTGCCAGCAGGGCTAGCGAAAACTACGAGCAGTACTTC

D gene: TRBD1
V gene: TRBV11-2
J gene: TRBJ1-5
clone size: NA
CDR3 protein: CASSSQGVPNQPQHF
CDR3 DNA: TGTGCCAGCAGCTCACAGGGGGTACCCAATCAGCCCCAGCATTTT

D gene: NA
V gene: TRBV18
J gene: TRBJ1-4
clone size: NA
CDR3 protein: CASSLQGLGEKLFF
CDR3 DNA: TGTGCCAGCTCACTACAGGGACTGGGTGAAAAACTGTTTTTT

D gene: TRBD2
V gene: TRBV5-4
J gene: TRBJ2-1
clone size: NA
CDR3 protein: CASSSGLAGTSEQFF
CDR3 DNA: TGTGCCAGCAGCTCGGGACTAGCGGGAACCAGTGAGCAGTTCTTC

D gene: NA
V gene: TRBV28
J gene: TRBJ1-4
clone size: NA
CDR3 protein: CASSPSGAPNEKLFF
CDR3 DNA: TGTGCCAGCAGCCCCTCGGGGGCACCTAATGAAAAACTGTTTTTT

D gene: NA
V gene: TRBV6-6
J gene: TRBJ2-3
clone size: once
CDR3 protein: CASRYTGTTGTDTQYF
CDR3 DNA: TGTGCCAGCAGGTACACAGGGACTACTGGCACAGATACGCAGTATTTT

D gene: TRBD1
V gene: TRBV5-1
J gene: TRBJ1-2
clone size: NA
CDR3 protein: CASSTPGQDLRGYTF
CDR3 DNA: TGCGCCAGCAGCACCCCGGGACAGGACCTAAGGGGCTACACCTTC

D gene: TRBD2
V gene: TRBV7-2
J gene: TRBJ2-5
clone size: NA
CDR3 protein: CASSRRESQETQYF
CDR3 DNA: TGTGCCAGCAGCAGGCGGGAGAGTCAAGAGACCCAGTACTTC

D gene: NA
V gene: TRBV18
J gene: TRBJ2-5
clone size: NA
CDR3 protein: CASSPPGLQETQYF
CDR3 DNA: TGTGCCAGCTCACCACCAGGGTTACAAGAGACCCAGTACTTC

D gene: NA
V gene: TRBV2
J gene: TRBJ2-7
clone size: once
CDR3 protein: CASSREQASYEQYF
CDR3 DNA: TGTGCCAGCAGTCGAGAACAGGCTTCCTACGAGCAGTACTTC

D gene: NA
V gene: TRBV9
J gene: TRBJ1-1
clone size: NA
CDR3 protein: CASSPVGLRDTEAFF
CDR3 DNA: TGTGCCAGCAGCCCAGTCGGGTTGCGGGACACTGAAGCTTTCTTT

D gene: NA
V gene: TRBV5-1
J gene: TRBJ2-5
clone size: NA
CDR3 protein: CASSSLGSDQETQYF
CDR3 DNA: TGCGCCAGCAGTTCCCTCGGGTCGGACCAAGAGACCCAGTACTTC

D gene: NA
V gene: TRBV15
J gene: TRBJ1-5
clone size: few
CDR3 protein: CATSRDDQPQHF
CDR3 DNA: TGTGCCACCAGCAGAGATGATCAGCCCCAGCATTTT

D gene: NA
V gene: TRBV5-6
J gene: TRBJ1-3
clone size: NA
CDR3 protein: CASSFSAGNTIYF
CDR3 DNA: TGTGCCAGCAGCTTCTCGGCTGGAAACACCATATATTTT

D gene: TRBD1
V gene: TRBV19
J gene: TRBJ2-7
clone size: NA
CDR3 protein: CASSIGDRDSSEQYF
CDR3 DNA: TGTGCCAGTAGTATAGGGGACAGGGATTCCTCCGAGCAGTACTTC

D gene: TRBD1
V gene: TRBV5-1
J gene: TRBJ1-5
clone size: NA
CDR3 protein: CASSLVAGGQPQHF
CDR3 DNA: TGCGCCAGCAGCTTGGTTGCAGGGGGCCAGCCCCAGCATTTT